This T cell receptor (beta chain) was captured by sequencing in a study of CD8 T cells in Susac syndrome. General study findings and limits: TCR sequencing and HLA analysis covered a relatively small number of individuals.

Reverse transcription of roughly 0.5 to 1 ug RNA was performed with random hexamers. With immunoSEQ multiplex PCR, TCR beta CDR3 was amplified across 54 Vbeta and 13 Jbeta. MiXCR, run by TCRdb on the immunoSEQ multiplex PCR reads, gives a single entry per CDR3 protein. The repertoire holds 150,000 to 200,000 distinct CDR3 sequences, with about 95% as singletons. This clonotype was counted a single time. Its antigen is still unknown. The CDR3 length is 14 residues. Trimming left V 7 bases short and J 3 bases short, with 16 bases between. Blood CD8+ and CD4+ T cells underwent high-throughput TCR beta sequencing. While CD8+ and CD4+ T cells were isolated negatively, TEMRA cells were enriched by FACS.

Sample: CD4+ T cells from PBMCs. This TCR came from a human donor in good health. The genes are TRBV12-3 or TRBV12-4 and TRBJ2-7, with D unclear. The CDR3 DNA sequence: TGTGCCAGCACCTTAAGACGGCGGAACTACGAGCAGTACTTC. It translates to CASTLRRRNYEQYF.